This entry lists 10 T cell receptor beta chains sequenced from one sample in a study of blood T cells in healthy people across ages. Next came a second PCR, run for roughly 6 to 11 cycles, which used a sample-barcoded 5' primer along with a J-beta primer mix. Each CDR3 protein is one row after TCRdb ran MiXCR on the 5' RACE reads. This table has hundreds of thousands of distinct CDR3 sequences, approximately 40% appearing once. The material sequenced was blood. Receptor source: a man aged 80 or over in good health.

The gene calls are TRBV7-2 and TRBJ1-1; 10 positions agree with TRBD1. Germline V gene data show CDR1 as SGHTA and CDR2 as FQGNSA. The CDR3 spans 15 residues. With V trimmed by 5 bases and J by 5 bases, 8 bases remained unmatched. This CDR3 reads CASSTRQGARTEAFF. The CDR3 region has the DNA TGTGCCAGCAGCACCCGACAGGGGGCGCGTACTGAAGCTTTCTTT.

This clonotype was seen more than once but under ten times. The chain carries TRBV2 and TRBJ1-2, with unresolved D. V lost 2 bases to trimming and J lost 2 bases, with 12 bases between them. Per germline, CDR1 SNHLY and CDR2 FYNNEI. The CDR3 totals 15 residues. CDR3 in amino acids: CASSERRARNYGYTF. The CDR3 DNA reads TGTGCCAGCAGTGAAAGGCGGGCACGGAACTATGGCTACACCTTC.

This rearrangement joins TRBV7-3 to TRBJ2-2; D is ambiguous. Germline values: CDR1 SGHTA, CDR2 FQGTGA. CDR3 length: 16 amino acids. The ends were cut back, 2 bases at V and 0 bases at J, with 10 bases in the middle. The CDR3 sequence is CASSLGRGTNTGELFF. The DNA for the CDR3 is TGTGCCAGCAGCTTAGGTCGCGGCACGAACACCGGGGAGCTGTTTTTT.

V gene TRBV20-1 combines with J gene TRBJ1-5, with 10 nucleotides matching TRBD1. The CDR3 loop spans 13 amino acids. The ends lost 3 bases at V and 5 bases at J; junction bases unmatched: 1. CDR1 DFQATT and CDR2 SNEGSKA come from the germline V gene (reference sequence). This CDR3 reads CSASGTGDQPQHF. CDR3 coding DNA: TGCAGTGCTAGTGGGACAGGGGATCAGCCCCAGCATTTT.

The chain combines TRBV24-1 with TRBJ1-2, with unresolved D. CDR3 size: 11 residues. The V gene's germline CDR1 is KGHDR and CDR2 SFDVKD. Deletions cut 5 bases from V and 6 bases from J, with 6 bases between. The CDR3 protein is CATSGTNGYTF. The CDR3 nucleotides are TGTGCCACCAGTGGGACGAATGGCTACACCTTC.

This chain joins TRBV6-2 or TRBV6-3 and TRBJ2-4; perhaps TRBD1 as D (7 bases). Trimming pared 6 bases from V and 0 bases from J, leaving 15 bases between. This CDR3 region has 16 residues. CDR1 is MNHEY, CDR2 SVGEGT, per germline. Written as DNA, the CDR3 is TGTGCCAGCAGATCACAGGGGAGGTTAGCCAAAAACATTCAGTACTTC. As protein: CASRSQGRLAKNIQYF.

The rearrangement links TRBV6-2 or TRBV6-3 to TRBJ2-5; D gene ambiguous. The CDR3 is 13 residues long. In germline, CDR1 is MNHEY, CDR2 SVGEGT. Trimming pared 3 bases from V and 1 base from J, leaving 6 bases between. CDR3 DNA: TGTGCCAGCAGTTATCAATTCCAAGAGACCCAGTACTTC. It encodes CASSYQFQETQYF.

The gene calls are TRBV11-2 and TRBJ2-1, with D possibly being TRBD2 (6 bases). Germline V gene sequence: CDR1 SGHAT, CDR2 FQNNGV. The CDR3 length is 15 residues. Trimming removed 0 bases at V and 2 bases at J, with 8 bases between. DNA of the CDR3: TGTGCCAGCAGCTTAGAAAGACTAGCCTACAATGAGCAGTTCTTC. It translates to CASSLERLAYNEQFF.

This sequence joins TRBV11-3 and TRBJ2-2, with a tentative D call TRBD2 (5 bases). From germline, CDR1 is SGHNT and CDR2 YENEEA. V lost 4 bases and J 4 bases, leaving 10 bases between the germline ends. CDR3 size: 14 residues. The CDR3 DNA follows: TGTGCCAGCAGCTCCTCTCGGGGCACCGGGGAGCTGTTTTTT. It codes for CASSSSRGTGELFF.

The chain carries TRBV4-1 and TRBJ2-7, with D possibly TRBD2 on 5 matching bases. The length of the CDR3 is 13 residues. Germline CDR1 is MGHRA and CDR2 is YSYEKL. V gave up 1 base and J gave up 7 bases, with 11 bases separating them. The chain's CDR3 is CASSQGSSAEQYF. The CDR3 DNA reads TGCGCCAGCAGCCAAGGGAGTAGCGCGGAGCAGTACTTC.